The T cell receptor (beta chain) described here comes from a study of breast tumors, draining lymph nodes, adjacent tissues. Notes on the study in general: Compared with basal-like, luminal-like tumors shared significantly more repertoire with nontumor tissue.

Germline-derived CDR1 and CDR2 are SGHRS and YFSETQ. The CDR3 extends over 13 amino acids. Axillary draining lymph nodes of breast cancer patients supplied the node samples. As concerns this clonotype: The antigen is unknown.

From the multiplex PCR reads, TCRdb called clonotypes with MiXCR, one entry per CDR3 protein. Among roughly 110,000 distinct CDR3 sequences, 30% were seen once, and the ten largest hold approximately 6%. V and J are TRBV5-1 and TRBJ1-3, with D possibly being TRBD1 (5 bases). The end of the DNA fits TRBJ1-1 better, so the J call may be wrong. The sample was axillary lymph node tissue. This TCR derives from a female donor with breast cancer. Some clones in this sample may be carry-over from other donors' samples. CDR3 nucleotides: TGCGCCAGCAGCTCAAACAAGGGGCAGCGGGCTTTCTTT. It is translated as CASSSNKGQRAFF.